This T cell receptor (beta chain) was identified in a study of blood T cell repertoires in COVID-19. For the study at large: Whether acute or convalescent, the COVID-19 samples came from the United States, Italy and Spain. PBMCs, B-cell-depleted T cells, or T cells were the source of the cDNA or gDNA that made up the material.

From germline, CDR1 is GTSNPN and CDR2 SVGIG (reference sequence). V was trimmed by 0 bases and J by 7 bases, leaving 19 bases between them. CDR3 size: 15 residues. In the study's own analysis: Reference gene primer amplification in the assay estimated nucleated cell counts. TCRdb's table, derived via immunoSEQ multiplex PCR, lists solely in-frame clones and lacks some. The V and J calls and the clone size are those of that table, but D and trimming were determined from the DNA. The sample shows 200,000 to 300,000 clones, approximately 84% of them seen only once. This clone has a single count. Sample: peripheral blood. The chain is built from TRBV30 and TRBJ2-7; D may be TRBD2 (6 bases). The sequence was obtained from a woman in her thirties who had recovered from COVID-19. The CDR3 loop is CAWSVLPGAAGEQYF. The DNA for the CDR3 is TGTGCCTGGAGTGTTCTGCCCGGAGCAGCGGGTGAGCAGTACTTC.